The source of this T cell receptor beta chain is a study of blood T cell repertoires in COVID-19. Study-wide context: There were acute and convalescent COVID-19 samples, and they came from the United States, Italy and Spain. In each case, the material was cDNA or gDNA derived from T cells, B-cell-depleted T cells, or PBMCs.

The CDR3 totals 16 residues. J was trimmed by 4 bases and V by 5 bases; bases with no gene match: 11. CDR1 and CDR2 (germline): SGHVS, FQNEAQ. In the authors' workflow: Amplified reference gene primers provided the basis for estimating nucleated cell counts. Only in-frame clones appear in the TCRdb table, and some are missing; sequencing was by immunoSEQ multiplex PCR. V and J calls plus clone size are reproduced from that table; the DNA served to infer D and trimming. The repertoire includes tens of thousands of clones, just under 85% of them detected once, and under 30% sits in the top ten. This rearrangement joins TRBV7-8 to TRBJ2-3; TRBD2 matches 8 bases. Sequenced input: peripheral blood. The sequence was obtained from a man between 65 and 85 years old with acute or convalescent COVID-19. CDR3 loop: CASSLRGTSHSDTQYF. CDR3 nucleotide sequence: TGTGCCAGCAGCCTAAGAGGGACTAGTCATTCAGATACGCAGTATTTT.